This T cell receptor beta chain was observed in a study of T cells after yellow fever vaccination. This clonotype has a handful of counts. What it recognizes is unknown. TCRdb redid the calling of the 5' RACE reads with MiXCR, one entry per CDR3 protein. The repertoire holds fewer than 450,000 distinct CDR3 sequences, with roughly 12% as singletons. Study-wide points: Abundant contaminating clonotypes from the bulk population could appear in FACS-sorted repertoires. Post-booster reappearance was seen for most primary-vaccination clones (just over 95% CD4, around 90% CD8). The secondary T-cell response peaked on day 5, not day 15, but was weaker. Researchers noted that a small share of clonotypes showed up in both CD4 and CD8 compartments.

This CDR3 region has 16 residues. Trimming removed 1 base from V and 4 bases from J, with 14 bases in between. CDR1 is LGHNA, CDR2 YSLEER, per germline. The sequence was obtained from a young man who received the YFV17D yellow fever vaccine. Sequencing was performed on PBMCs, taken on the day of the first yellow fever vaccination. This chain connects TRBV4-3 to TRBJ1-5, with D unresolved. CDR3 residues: CASSQARLFVNQPQHF. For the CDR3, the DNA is TGCGCCAGCAGCCAAGCCCGATTATTTGTAAATCAGCCCCAGCATTTT.